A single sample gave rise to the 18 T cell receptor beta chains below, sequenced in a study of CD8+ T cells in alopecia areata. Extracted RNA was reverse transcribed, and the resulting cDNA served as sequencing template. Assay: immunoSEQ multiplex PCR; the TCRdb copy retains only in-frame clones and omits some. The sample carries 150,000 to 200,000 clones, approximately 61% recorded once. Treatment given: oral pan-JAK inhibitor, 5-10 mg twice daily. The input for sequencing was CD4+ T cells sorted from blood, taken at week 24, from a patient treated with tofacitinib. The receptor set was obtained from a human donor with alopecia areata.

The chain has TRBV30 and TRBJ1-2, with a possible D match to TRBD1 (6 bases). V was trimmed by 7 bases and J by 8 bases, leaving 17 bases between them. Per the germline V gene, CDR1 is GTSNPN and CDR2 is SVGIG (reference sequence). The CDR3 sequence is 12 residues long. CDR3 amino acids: CASTPSGGGYTF. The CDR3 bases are TGTGCCTCTACACCCTCGGGGGGCGGCTACACCTTC.

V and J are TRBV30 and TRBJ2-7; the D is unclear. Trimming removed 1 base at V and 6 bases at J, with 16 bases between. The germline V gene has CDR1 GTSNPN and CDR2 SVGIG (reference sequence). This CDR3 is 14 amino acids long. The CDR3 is CAWSEVGTWSEQYF. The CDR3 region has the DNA TGTGCCTGGAGTGAGGTTGGTACTTGGTCCGAGCAGTACTTC.

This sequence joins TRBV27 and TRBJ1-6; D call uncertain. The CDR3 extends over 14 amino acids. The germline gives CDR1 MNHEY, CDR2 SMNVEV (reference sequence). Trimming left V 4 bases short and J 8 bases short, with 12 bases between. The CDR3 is CASSSEARDSPLHF. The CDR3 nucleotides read TGTGCCAGCAGTTCCGAGGCTCGGGATTCACCCCTCCACTTT.

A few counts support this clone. CDR3 loop: CSVGATYRGNTEAFF. The CDR3 DNA reads as TGCAGCGTTGGGGCTACCTACAGGGGGAACACTGAAGCTTTCTTT. V and J are TRBV29-1 and TRBJ1-1; 7 positions match TRBD1. The CDR3 is made up of 15 amino acids. Germline V gene sequence: CDR1 SQVTM, CDR2 ANQGSEA. The J segment lost 1 base and the V segment lost 4 bases, leaving 9 bases of the junction unmatched.

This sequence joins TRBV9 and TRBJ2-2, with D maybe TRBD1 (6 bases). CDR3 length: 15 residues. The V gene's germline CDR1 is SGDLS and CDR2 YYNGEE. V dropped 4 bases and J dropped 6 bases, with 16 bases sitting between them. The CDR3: CASSPDWGQAGELFF. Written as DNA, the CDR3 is TGTGCCAGCAGCCCCGATTGGGGGCAGGCCGGGGAGCTGTTTTTT. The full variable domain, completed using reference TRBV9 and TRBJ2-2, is DSGVTQTPKHLITATGQRVTLRCSPRSGDLSVYWYQQSLDQGLQFLIQYYNGEERAKGNILERFSAQQFPDLHSELNLSSLELGDSALYFCASSPDWGQAGELFFGEGSRLTVL.

The CDR3 loop reads CATSRGGGSRRYYNEQFF. CDR3 coding DNA: TGTGCCACCAGCAGGGGCGGGGGGAGTCGGCGATACTACAATGAGCAGTTCTTC. The V call is TRBV15, the J call TRBJ2-1; 8 nucleotides match TRBD2. The length of the CDR3 is 18 residues. The germline CDR1 and CDR2 sequences are LNHNV and YYDKDF (reference sequence). J gave up 3 bases and V 3 bases, and 13 bases lay outside the gene matches.

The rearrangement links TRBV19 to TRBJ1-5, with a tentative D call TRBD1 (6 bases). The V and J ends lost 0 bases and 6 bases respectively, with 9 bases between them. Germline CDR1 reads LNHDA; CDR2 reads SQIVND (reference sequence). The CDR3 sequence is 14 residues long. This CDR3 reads CASSIDTGIQPQHF. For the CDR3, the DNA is TGTGCCAGTAGTATAGATACAGGGATTCAGCCCCAGCATTTT. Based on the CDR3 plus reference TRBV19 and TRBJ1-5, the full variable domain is DGGITQSPKYLFRKEGQNVTLSCEQNLNHDAMYWYRQDPGQGLRLIYYSQIVNDFQKGDIAEGYSVSREKKESFPLTVTSAQKNPTAFYLCASSIDTGIQPQHFGDGTRLSIL.

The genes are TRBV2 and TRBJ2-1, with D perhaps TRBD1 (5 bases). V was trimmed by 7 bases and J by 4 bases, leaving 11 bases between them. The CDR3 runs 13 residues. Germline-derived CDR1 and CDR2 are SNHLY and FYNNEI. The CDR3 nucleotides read TGTGCCAGCACGCAGGGAATATACAATGAGCAGTTCTTC. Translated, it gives CASTQGIYNEQFF.

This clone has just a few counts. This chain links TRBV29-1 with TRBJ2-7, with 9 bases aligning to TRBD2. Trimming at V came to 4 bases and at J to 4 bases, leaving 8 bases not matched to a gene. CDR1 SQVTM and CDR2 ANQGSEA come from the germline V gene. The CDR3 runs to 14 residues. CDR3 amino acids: CSVVLAGGRYEQYF. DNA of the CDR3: TGCAGCGTTGTACTCGCGGGGGGGCGATACGAGCAGTACTTC.

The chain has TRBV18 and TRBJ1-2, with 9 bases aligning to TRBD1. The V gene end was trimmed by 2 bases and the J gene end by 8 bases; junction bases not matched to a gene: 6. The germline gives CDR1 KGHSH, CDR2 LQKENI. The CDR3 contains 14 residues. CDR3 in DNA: TGTGCCAGCTCACCAGGAGGACAGGGGATCGGCTACACCTTC. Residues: CASSPGGQGIGYTF.

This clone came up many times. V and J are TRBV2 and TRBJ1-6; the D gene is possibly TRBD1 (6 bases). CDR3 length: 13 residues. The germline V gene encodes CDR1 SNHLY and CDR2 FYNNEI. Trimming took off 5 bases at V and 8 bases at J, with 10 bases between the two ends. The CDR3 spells CASSNYRDSPLHF. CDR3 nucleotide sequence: TGTGCCAGCAGTAATTACAGGGATTCACCCCTCCACTTT.

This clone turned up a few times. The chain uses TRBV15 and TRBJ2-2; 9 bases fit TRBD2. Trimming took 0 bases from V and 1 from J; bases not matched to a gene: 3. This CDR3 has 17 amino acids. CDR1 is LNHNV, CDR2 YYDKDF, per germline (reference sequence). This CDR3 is CATSRDLTSGNTGELFF. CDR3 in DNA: TGTGCCACCAGCAGAGATCTGACTAGCGGGAACACCGGGGAGCTGTTTTTT.

CDR3 residues: CASHPGQGNTDTQYF. The CDR3 coding sequence is TGCGCCAGCCACCCGGGACAGGGAAACACAGATACGCAGTATTTT. This chain joins TRBV5-1 and TRBJ2-3, with 9 bases fitting TRBD1. From germline, CDR1 is SGHRS and CDR2 YFSETQ. The trim removed 7 bases at V and 2 bases at J, leaving 8 bases unmatched. CDR3 length equals 15 residues.

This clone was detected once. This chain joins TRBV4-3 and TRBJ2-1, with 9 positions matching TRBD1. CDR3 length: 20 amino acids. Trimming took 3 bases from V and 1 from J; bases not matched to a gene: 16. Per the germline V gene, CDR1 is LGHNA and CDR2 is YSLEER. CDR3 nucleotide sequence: TGCGCCAGCAGCCAGGGGTGGGACAGGGTACCTTTTGGGTCCTACAATGAGCAGTTCTTC. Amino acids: CASSQGWDRVPFGSYNEQFF.

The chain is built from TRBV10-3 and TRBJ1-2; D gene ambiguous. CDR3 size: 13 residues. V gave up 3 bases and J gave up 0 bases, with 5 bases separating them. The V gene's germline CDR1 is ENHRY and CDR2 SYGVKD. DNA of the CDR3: TGTGCCATCAGTGATATGGCTAACTATGGCTACACCTTC. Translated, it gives CAISDMANYGYTF.

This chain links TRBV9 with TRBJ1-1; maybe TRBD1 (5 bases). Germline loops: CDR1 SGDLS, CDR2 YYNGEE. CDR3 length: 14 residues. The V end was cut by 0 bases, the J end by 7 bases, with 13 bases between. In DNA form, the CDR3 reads TGTGCCAGCAGCGTAGATGCCAGGGATGGTGAAGCTTTCTTT. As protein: CASSVDARDGEAFF.

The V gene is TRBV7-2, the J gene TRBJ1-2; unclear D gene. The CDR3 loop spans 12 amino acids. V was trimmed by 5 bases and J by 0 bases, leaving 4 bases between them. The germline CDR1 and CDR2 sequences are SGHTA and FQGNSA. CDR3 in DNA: TGTGCCAGCAGCCTAACTAACTATGGCTACACCTTC. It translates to CASSLTNYGYTF.

CDR3 bases: TGTGCCAGCAGTTACTCGAGGTCTTATGGCTACACCTTC. Amino acids: CASSYSRSYGYTF. The V call is TRBV6-5, the J call TRBJ1-2; D gene uncertain. V was shortened by 0 bases and J by 5 bases, with 7 bases between the two germline ends. The CDR3 extends over 13 amino acids. Germline V gene lookup returns CDR1 MNHEY and CDR2 SVGAGI.